This TCR beta chain was retrieved from a study of shared clonotypes between healthy human individuals. General study results and limits: Specimens sampled were limited to blood, with tissue repertoires likely differing. Donor scarcity curtailed the genetic and exposure-history diversity represented herein.

Some clones are missing from TCRdb's copy, which holds only in-frame ones; the method was immunoSEQ multiplex PCR. The sample includes 500,000 or so clones, 95% to 97% seen only once; the top ten take 0.05% to 0.08%. A note on this clone: The antigen is not known.

The CDR3 is 14 amino acids. Trimming took 4 bases from V and 5 from J, leaving 14 bases between them. Germline V CDR1 and CDR2: MGHRA, YSYEKL. Source material: naive CD4+ T cells sorted from blood. The subset is: CD45RA+ positively selected. The clonotype originates from a woman aged 25 to 45 in good health. V is TRBV4-1 and J is TRBJ1-1, with D unresolved. CDR3 region: CASSRKAAGTEAFF. The CDR3 nucleotides are TGCGCCAGCAGCCGAAAGGCCGCGGGAACTGAAGCTTTCTTT.